This T cell receptor (beta chain) comes out of a study of shared clonotypes between healthy human individuals. Study-wide results and caveats: Limitation of the genetic and exposure-history diversity represented came from the few donors.

A remark on this clone: Antigen specificity is unknown.

The CDR3 runs to 15 residues. Trimming left V 7 bases short and J 3 bases short, with 17 bases between. Germline V CDR1 and CDR2: SGDLS, YYNGEE. Every subset had its genomic DNA shared out evenly among several immunoSEQ plates. Produced via immunoSEQ multiplex PCR; TCRdb's table is partial and in-frame only. The sample shows about 2 million clones, over 85% of them seen only once. The sequence came from a man in his late teens or twenties in good health. The chain uses TRBV9 and TRBJ1-5, with D possibly being TRBD1 (6 bases). The sequencing input was naive CD4+ T cells sorted from blood. The subset is: CD45RA+ positively selected. The CDR3 nucleotides are TGTGCCAGCCAGGGGCGTCAGGGATTCAATCAGCCCCAGCATTTT. This sequence encodes CASQGRQGFNQPQHF.